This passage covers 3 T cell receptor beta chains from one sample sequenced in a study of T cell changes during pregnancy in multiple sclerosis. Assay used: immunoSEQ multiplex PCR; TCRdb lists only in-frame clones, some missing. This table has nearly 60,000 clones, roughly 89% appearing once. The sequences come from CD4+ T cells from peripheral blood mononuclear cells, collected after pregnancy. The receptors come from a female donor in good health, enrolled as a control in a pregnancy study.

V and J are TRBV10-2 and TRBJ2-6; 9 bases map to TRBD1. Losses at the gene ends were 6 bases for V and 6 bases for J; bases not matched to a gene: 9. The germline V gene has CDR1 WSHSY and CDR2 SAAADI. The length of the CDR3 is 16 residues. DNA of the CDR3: TGCGCCAGCAGGATGGGACAGGGTAATTTGGCCAACGTCCTGACTTTC. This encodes CASRMGQGNLANVLTF.

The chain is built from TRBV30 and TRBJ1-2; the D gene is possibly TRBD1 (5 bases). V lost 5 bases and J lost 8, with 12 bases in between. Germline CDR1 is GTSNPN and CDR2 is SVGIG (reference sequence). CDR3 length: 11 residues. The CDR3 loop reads CAWDSMLGYTF. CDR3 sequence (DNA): TGTGCCTGGGACAGTATGTTAGGCTACACCTTC.

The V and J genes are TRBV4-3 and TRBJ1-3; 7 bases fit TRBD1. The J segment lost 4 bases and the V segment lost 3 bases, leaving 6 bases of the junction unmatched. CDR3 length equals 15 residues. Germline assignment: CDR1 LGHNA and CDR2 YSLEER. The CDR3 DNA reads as TGCGCCAGCAGCCAGGCAGGGGGGAAAGGAAACACCATATATTTT. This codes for CASSQAGGKGNTIYF.